This is a list of T cell receptor beta chains from one sample in a study of type 1 regulatory T cells. TCRdb redid the calling of the reads with MiXCR, one entry per CDR3 protein. The sample records 80,000 to 100,000 distinct CDR3 sequences, 25% to 40% being singletons. Sample: CD4+ T cells, either the whole sample or a sorted fraction (not recorded which). The receptors were sampled from a human donor in good health. Both conserved end residues are part of each CDR3. The D gene is left open where the match is weak. Size is stated for part of the rows, as once, few or many counts, or as a class when the clone is expanded.

D gene: -
CDR3 length: 13
J gene: TRBJ2-7
V gene: TRBV3-1
clone size: -
CDR3 DNA: TGTGCCAGCAGCCGAAGAACACCCTACGAGCAGTACTTC
CDR3 protein: CASSRRTPYEQYF

D gene: TRBD1
CDR3 length: 14
J gene: TRBJ2-7
V gene: TRBV5-1
clone size: few
CDR3 DNA: TGCGCCAGCAGCACCGGACAGGGTACCTACGAGCAGTACTTC
CDR3 protein: CASSTGQGTYEQYF

D gene: -
CDR3 length: 14
J gene: TRBJ2-2
V gene: TRBV15
clone size: -
CDR3 DNA: TGTGCCACCAGCAGAGGTGCGGACACCGGGGAGCTGTTTTTT
CDR3 protein: CATSRGADTGELFF

D gene: -
CDR3 length: 15
J gene: TRBJ2-1
V gene: TRBV20-1
clone size: -
CDR3 DNA: TGCAGTGCTAGACTGGATGGGCAGGGAGGTAATGAGCAGTTCTTC
CDR3 protein: CSARLDGQGGNEQFF

D gene: -
CDR3 length: 16
J gene: TRBJ2-6
V gene: TRBV7-2
clone size: -
CDR3 DNA: TGTGCCAGCAGCTTAGCAGGGAGCTCTGGGGCCAACGTCCTGACTTTC
CDR3 protein: CASSLAGSSGANVLTF

D gene: -
CDR3 length: 12
J gene: TRBJ2-1
V gene: TRBV6-5
clone size: few
CDR3 DNA: TGTGCCAGCAGCCAAAGGGTGGGTGAGCAGTTCTTC
CDR3 protein: CASSQRVGEQFF

D gene: TRBD2
CDR3 length: 14
J gene: TRBJ2-7
V gene: TRBV5-1
clone size: -
CDR3 DNA: TGCGCCAGCAGCGGAGGCCGGGAGGGCTACGAGCAGTACTTC
CDR3 protein: CASSGGREGYEQYF

D gene: TRBD2
CDR3 length: 15
J gene: TRBJ2-1
V gene: TRBV7-3
clone size: -
CDR3 DNA: TGTGCCAGCAGCACCCGCCTAGCGGGGTACAATGAGCAGTTCTTC
CDR3 protein: CASSTRLAGYNEQFF

D gene: TRBD2
CDR3 length: 15
J gene: TRBJ2-1
V gene: TRBV7-3
clone size: -
CDR3 DNA: TGTGCCAGCAGCCCCCAGGGGCCTAGCGGGAGTCCACAGTTCTTC
CDR3 protein: CASSPQGPSGSPQFF

D gene: -
CDR3 length: 13
J gene: TRBJ2-7
V gene: TRBV19
clone size: -
CDR3 DNA: TGTGCCAGTAGTATGGGTAGGGTCTACGAGCAGTACTTC
CDR3 protein: CASSMGRVYEQYF

D gene: TRBD1
CDR3 length: 16
J gene: TRBJ2-3
V gene: TRBV20-1
clone size: many
CDR3 DNA: TGCAGTGCTCCCCGATCCGGGACAGGGCGCACAGATACGCAGTATTTT
CDR3 protein: CSAPRSGTGRTDTQYF

D gene: TRBD2
CDR3 length: 15
J gene: TRBJ2-1
V gene: TRBV6-5
clone size: -
CDR3 DNA: TGTGCCAGCAGTGCAAGCGGGAGCTCTCTCAATGAGCAGTTCTTC
CDR3 protein: CASSASGSSLNEQFF

D gene: -
CDR3 length: 14
J gene: TRBJ1-1
V gene: TRBV19
clone size: few
CDR3 DNA: TGTGCCAGTATCCGGGGAAGAGGGAACACTGAAGCTTTCTTT
CDR3 protein: CASIRGRGNTEAFF

D gene: TRBD1
CDR3 length: 14
J gene: TRBJ2-1
V gene: TRBV15
clone size: few
CDR3 DNA: TGTGCCACCAGCCGGGACAGGGTTAACGATGAGCAGTTCTTC
CDR3 protein: CATSRDRVNDEQFF

D gene: TRBD1
CDR3 length: 18
J gene: TRBJ1-2
V gene: TRBV7-2
clone size: -
CDR3 DNA: TGTGCCAGCAGCTTCATGGAGAGGTCCGGGACAGGGAAATCTGGCTACACCTTC
CDR3 protein: CASSFMERSGTGKSGYTF

D gene: -
CDR3 length: 14
J gene: TRBJ2-5
V gene: TRBV7-2
clone size: -
CDR3 DNA: TGTGCCAGCAGCTCAACCTTAATCCAAGAGACCCAGTACTTC
CDR3 protein: CASSSTLIQETQYF

D gene: TRBD1
CDR3 length: 16
J gene: TRBJ2-7
V gene: TRBV28
clone size: few
CDR3 DNA: TGTGCCAGCAGTTTGGTATCCGGGACAGGGACCTACGAGCAGTACTTC
CDR3 protein: CASSLVSGTGTYEQYF

D gene: -
CDR3 length: 14
J gene: TRBJ2-5
V gene: TRBV7-2
clone size: few
CDR3 DNA: TGTGCCAGCACCCCAGAACCAGGGATGGAGACCCAGTACTTC
CDR3 protein: CASTPEPGMETQYF

D gene: -
CDR3 length: 15
J gene: TRBJ1-2
V gene: TRBV29-1
clone size: few
CDR3 DNA: TGCAGCGTTGCGGGAGGGGACGGCCCTAACTATGGCTACACCTTC
CDR3 protein: CSVAGGDGPNYGYTF

D gene: -
CDR3 length: 14
J gene: TRBJ2-1
V gene: TRBV12-3/TRBV12-4
clone size: few
CDR3 DNA: TGTGCCAGCAGTTCCCAGGGAGGGGGCAATGAGCAGTTCTTC
CDR3 protein: CASSSQGGGNEQFF

D gene: -
CDR3 length: 13
J gene: TRBJ2-7
V gene: TRBV19
clone size: -
CDR3 DNA: TGTGCCAGTAGGAAGGACAACTCCTACGAGCAGTACTTC
CDR3 protein: CASRKDNSYEQYF

D gene: -
CDR3 length: 15
J gene: TRBJ2-3
V gene: TRBV5-1
clone size: -
CDR3 DNA: TGCGCCAGCAGCCCAAACGGAGGAGTGGGAGATACGCAGTATTTT
CDR3 protein: CASSPNGGVGDTQYF

D gene: TRBD2
CDR3 length: 17
J gene: TRBJ2-1
V gene: TRBV24-1
clone size: -
CDR3 DNA: TGTGTCACCAGTGACCCCGAGAGCGGGAGCTCCTACAATGAGCAGTTCTTC
CDR3 protein: CVTSDPESGSSYNEQFF

D gene: -
CDR3 length: 11
J gene: TRBJ2-1
V gene: TRBV20-1
clone size: -
CDR3 DNA: TGCAGTGCTCACAGGCTAAATGAGCAGTTCTTC
CDR3 protein: CSAHRLNEQFF

D gene: TRBD1
CDR3 length: 15
J gene: TRBJ2-7
V gene: TRBV29-1
clone size: -
CDR3 DNA: TGCAGCGTTGAAGAATCATGGACAGGGGGTTACGAGCAGTACTTC
CDR3 protein: CSVEESWTGGYEQYF

D gene: -
CDR3 length: 11
J gene: TRBJ1-2
V gene: TRBV18
clone size: many
CDR3 DNA: TGTGCCAGCTCACCAGACTATGGCTACACCTTC
CDR3 protein: CASSPDYGYTF

D gene: -
CDR3 length: 13
J gene: TRBJ2-5
V gene: TRBV19
clone size: few
CDR3 DNA: TGTGCCAGTAGCCCGACTAGGCGCGAGACCCAGTACTTC
CDR3 protein: CASSPTRRETQYF

D gene: TRBD2
CDR3 length: 18
J gene: TRBJ2-1
V gene: TRBV5-1
clone size: -
CDR3 DNA: TGCGCCAGCAGCTTGCTGAGGCTAGCGGGAGGTTCAGTCGGTGAGCAGTTCTTC
CDR3 protein: CASSLLRLAGGSVGEQFF

D gene: -
CDR3 length: 15
J gene: TRBJ2-2
V gene: TRBV4-1
clone size: -
CDR3 DNA: TGCGCCAGCAGCCAAGACTATCCGAACACCGGGGAGCTGTTTTTT
CDR3 protein: CASSQDYPNTGELFF

D gene: -
CDR3 length: 18
J gene: TRBJ2-2
V gene: TRBV3-1
clone size: -
CDR3 DNA: TGTGCCAGCAGCCAAGATTGGGTAGGCAGGGTGGAAGCCGGGGAGCTGTTTTTT
CDR3 protein: CASSQDWVGRVEAGELFF

D gene: -
CDR3 length: 11
J gene: TRBJ1-3
V gene: TRBV29-1
clone size: few
CDR3 DNA: TGCAGCGTTGGAGGTGGAAACACCATATATTTT
CDR3 protein: CSVGGGNTIYF

D gene: TRBD2
CDR3 length: 15
J gene: TRBJ2-5
V gene: TRBV20-1
clone size: -
CDR3 DNA: TGCAGTGCCGCCCGGTCTAGCGGGGGTCATGAGACCCAGTACTTC
CDR3 protein: CSAARSSGGHETQYF

D gene: TRBD2
CDR3 length: 16
J gene: TRBJ2-2
V gene: TRBV9
clone size: -
CDR3 DNA: TGTGCCAGCAGCGGTGGGGGGACTAGACGAACCGGGGAGCTGTTTTTT
CDR3 protein: CASSGGGTRRTGELFF

D gene: -
CDR3 length: 13
J gene: TRBJ2-1
V gene: TRBV29-1
clone size: few
CDR3 DNA: TGCAGCGTTGAGTTTCTAGCTTACAATGAGCAGTTCTTC
CDR3 protein: CSVEFLAYNEQFF

D gene: TRBD1
CDR3 length: 13
J gene: TRBJ2-7
V gene: TRBV7-2
clone size: -
CDR3 DNA: TGTGCCAGCAGCGTAGACAGGGTGGGCGAGCAGTACTTC
CDR3 protein: CASSVDRVGEQYF

D gene: -
CDR3 length: 11
J gene: TRBJ2-7
V gene: TRBV10-3
clone size: -
CDR3 DNA: TGTGTCATCAGTGCGGCGGAAGAGCAGTACTTC
CDR3 protein: CVISAAEEQYF

D gene: -
CDR3 length: 16
J gene: TRBJ2-1
V gene: TRBV29-1
clone size: -
CDR3 DNA: TGCAGCGTTGAAGCCAGTTCGAGAAGGTTCGGAAATGAGCAGTTCTTC
CDR3 protein: CSVEASSRRFGNEQFF

D gene: -
CDR3 length: 14
J gene: TRBJ2-1
V gene: TRBV5-4
clone size: few
CDR3 DNA: TGTGCCAGCAGCACCCTCGGGGCCAGCGGTGAGCAGTTCTTC
CDR3 protein: CASSTLGASGEQFF

D gene: -
CDR3 length: 14
J gene: TRBJ1-4
V gene: TRBV20-1
clone size: -
CDR3 DNA: TGCAGTGCCACCGGTTTGTTCGACGATGAAAAACTGTTTTTT
CDR3 protein: CSATGLFDDEKLFF

D gene: -
CDR3 length: 15
J gene: TRBJ1-5
V gene: TRBV19
clone size: few
CDR3 DNA: TGTGCCAGTAGTATAGTGGAGGGTGCTAATCAGCCCCAGCATTTT
CDR3 protein: CASSIVEGANQPQHF

D gene: TRBD1
CDR3 length: 13
J gene: TRBJ2-7
V gene: TRBV6-5
clone size: few
CDR3 DNA: TGTGCCAGCAGGAACCTGGGACAGGGAGAGCAGTACTTC
CDR3 protein: CASRNLGQGEQYF

D gene: -
CDR3 length: 15
J gene: TRBJ2-7
V gene: TRBV7-9
clone size: once
CDR3 DNA: TGTGCCAGCAGCTTAGAGTTGGGGCAGGGGCGCGAGCAGTACTTC
CDR3 protein: CASSLELGQGREQYF

D gene: -
CDR3 length: 14
J gene: TRBJ2-5
V gene: TRBV5-1
clone size: -
CDR3 DNA: TGCACCAGCAAGCTCGGGACCGTCCAAGAGACCCAGTACTTC
CDR3 protein: CTSKLGTVQETQYF

D gene: -
CDR3 length: 18
J gene: TRBJ2-5
V gene: TRBV7-3
clone size: -
CDR3 DNA: TGTGCCAGCAGCTTAATACGGCGCGGACCCTTTCCCAAAGAGACCCAGTACTTC
CDR3 protein: CASSLIRRGPFPKETQYF

D gene: -
CDR3 length: 17
J gene: TRBJ2-5
V gene: TRBV4-1
clone size: -
CDR3 DNA: TGCGCCAGCAGCCAAGGGTACGGGACGCCCCAACAAGAGACCCAGTACTTC
CDR3 protein: CASSQGYGTPQQETQYF

D gene: TRBD1
CDR3 length: 14
J gene: TRBJ2-7
V gene: TRBV10-2
clone size: few
CDR3 DNA: TGCGCCAGCAGAGTGGGACAGGGGGGCTACGAGCAGTACTTC
CDR3 protein: CASRVGQGGYEQYF

D gene: -
CDR3 length: 14
J gene: TRBJ2-3
V gene: TRBV19
clone size: -
CDR3 DNA: TGTGCCAGTAGTATTCGGGGGATCACAGATACGCAGTATTTT
CDR3 protein: CASSIRGITDTQYF

D gene: TRBD2
CDR3 length: 14
J gene: TRBJ2-7
V gene: TRBV11-2
clone size: few
CDR3 DNA: TGTGCCAGCAGCTTACTCCCTAGCGGCTACGAGCAGTACTTC
CDR3 protein: CASSLLPSGYEQYF

D gene: TRBD2
CDR3 length: 17
J gene: TRBJ2-1
V gene: TRBV6-2/TRBV6-3
clone size: few
CDR3 DNA: TGTGCCAGCAGTTACGTTGCGGGAGGCTCCCGGGTCAATGAGCAGTTCTTC
CDR3 protein: CASSYVAGGSRVNEQFF

D gene: TRBD2
CDR3 length: 18
J gene: TRBJ2-1
V gene: TRBV29-1
clone size: -
CDR3 DNA: TGCAGCGTTGAATGGACTAGCGGGAGGAGTAGGTCCTACAATGAGCAGTTCTTC
CDR3 protein: CSVEWTSGRSRSYNEQFF